Below are 25 T cell receptor beta chains sequenced from a single sample in a study of blood T cell repertoires in COVID-19 (TCRdb year 2020). Receptor amplification or capture employed the immunoSEQ multiplex PCR assay. As stored in TCRdb, this immuneACCESS dataset retains in-frame rearrangements with V and J assigned. A fraction of the clones does not appear; measured against another copy, unresolved V genes explain less than half of the discrepancy, and the remainder lacks a known reason. The sample table lists 250,000 to 300,000 clones, around nine tenths of them with a count of one. The ten largest clones take up 5.2% of the sample. The sequencing input was peripheral blood. The receptor source for this set is a woman aged 60-75 years with COVID-19, enrolled during active disease.

The chain recombines TRBV7-2 with TRBJ1-3, with 7 bases fitting TRBD1. The junction had 5 bases not matched to a gene; V was cut back by 6 bases and J by 0 bases. This CDR3 spans 15 amino acids. The germline V gene has CDR1 SGHTA and CDR2 FQGNSA. Here the CDR3 DNA reads TGTGCCAGCAGACCAGGGGGAGTCTCTGGAAACACCATATATTTT. Translated, it gives CASRPGGVSGNTIYF.

This sequence joins TRBV19 and TRBJ1-5, with a weak D call TRBD1 (5 bases). Looked up from germline, CDR1 is LNHDA and CDR2 is SQIVND (reference sequence). With 6 bases removed from V and 2 bases from J, the gap between germline ends came to 20 bases. There are 17 residues in the CDR3. Here the CDR3 DNA reads TGTGCCAGTAGCCCTCTTGGAGACAGTTGGGGCAATCAGCCCCAGCATTTT. Amino acids: CASSPLGDSWGNQPQHF.

This chain connects TRBV24-1 to TRBJ2-2; 7 bases line up with TRBD1. CDR3 length equals 19 residues. V dropped 3 bases and J dropped 4; count of bases not matched to a gene: 16. Germline V CDR1 and CDR2: KGHDR, SFDVKD. The CDR3 loop is CATSDPPTGPLRRTGELFF. CDR3 sequence (DNA): TGTGCCACCAGTGATCCACCGACAGGGCCCCTTCGACGCACCGGGGAGCTGTTTTTT.

The V gene is TRBV5-6, the J gene TRBJ1-1; 8 bases map to TRBD1. Germline V gene lookup returns CDR1 SGHDT and CDR2 YYEEEE. J lost 1 base, V lost 3 bases, and 8 bases had no gene match. This CDR3 comprises 16 residues. CDR3 sequence: CASSSTGESSNTEAFF. CDR3 coding DNA: TGTGCCAGCAGCTCGACAGGGGAGTCATCGAACACTGAAGCTTTCTTT.

On this clone itself: The identical CDR3 is also encoded by other nucleotide sequences in the sample. V and J are TRBV30 and TRBJ1-2; 10 bases are a match to TRBD1. From germline, CDR1 is GTSNPN and CDR2 SVGIG (reference sequence). The J segment lost 5 bases and the V segment lost 1 base, leaving 1 base of the junction unmatched. This CDR3 spans 13 amino acids. The CDR3 DNA follows: TGTGCCTGGAGTGGGGACAGGGGATATGGCTACACCTTC. Translated: CAWSGDRGYGYTF.

This clone was counted between two and nine times. The CDR3: CASSLSQGGSSNEKLFF. The CDR3 coding sequence is TGTGCCAGCAGCTTATCCCAGGGGGGATCGTCTAATGAAAAACTGTTTTTT. The genes are TRBV7-9 and TRBJ1-4, with 7 bases identical to TRBD1. With V trimmed by 2 bases and J by 3 bases, 9 bases remained unmatched. This CDR3 is 17 amino acids long. Germline V gene sequence: CDR1 SEHNR, CDR2 FQNEAQ (reference sequence).

V gene TRBV29-1 combines with J gene TRBJ2-3; D call uncertain. CDR1 SQVTM and CDR2 ANQGSEA come from the germline V gene. With 5 bases removed from V and 5 bases from J, the gap between germline ends came to 11 bases. This CDR3 has 12 residues. The CDR3 loop reads CSVRFGRDTQYF. CDR3 nucleotide sequence: TGCAGCGTTCGATTTGGCCGAGATACGCAGTATTTT.

The V call is TRBV5-1, the J call TRBJ2-7; 8 bases align to TRBD1. CDR3 length: 15 amino acids. Unmatched junction bases numbered 9, after V lost 4 bases and J lost 3 bases. Germline V gives CDR1 SGHRS, CDR2 YFSETQ. The DNA for the CDR3 is TGCGCCAGCAGCCAGACAGGGGTCCAATACTACGAGCAGTACTTC. The encoded protein is CASSQTGVQYYEQYF.

CDR3 loop: CASMGTGAFQPQHF. CDR3 DNA sequence: TGTGCCAGCATGGGGACAGGGGCGTTTCAGCCCCAGCATTTT. The chain links TRBV28 to TRBJ1-5; 10 bases match TRBD1. Germline V lookup: CDR1 MDHEN, CDR2 SYDVKM. Germline trimming cut 7 bases from V and 6 bases from J; bases unmatched to any gene: 6. The CDR3 is 14 residues long.

V and J are TRBV19 and TRBJ1-2, with D unresolved. Germline V gives CDR1 LNHDA, CDR2 SQIVND (reference sequence). The germline V and J ends were trimmed by 5 bases and 3 bases, with 16 bases remaining between them. The length of the CDR3 is 15 residues. CDR3 sequence (DNA): TGTGCCAGTAGTCCCTTCCTCTCGGGAGACTATGGCTACACCTTC. Its protein product is CASSPFLSGDYGYTF.

The chain joins TRBV5-4 to TRBJ2-7; 7 bases map to TRBD2. Trimming cost V 0 bases and J 3 bases; bases outside gene matches: 6. The CDR3 spans 15 residues. Germline-derived CDR1 and CDR2 are SGHNT and YYREEE (reference sequence). For the CDR3, the DNA is TGTGCCAGCAGCTTGGTCCCTAGCGGAATCTACGAGCAGTACTTC. This encodes CASSLVPSGIYEQYF.

The chain employs TRBV19 and TRBJ1-5; D may be TRBD1 (6 bases). CDR1 and CDR2 (germline): LNHDA, SQIVND (reference sequence). Trimming left V 7 bases short and J 4 bases short, with 8 bases between. This CDR3 has 12 residues. The CDR3 bases are TGTGCCAGTACCGACAGGAATCAGCCCCAGCATTTT. It specifies CASTDRNQPQHF.

The chain combines TRBV6-1 with TRBJ2-7; TRBD2 agrees at 7 bases. Germline CDR1 and CDR2: MNHNS and SASEGT. The CDR3 length is 16 residues. V shed 2 bases, J shed 2 bases, and the junction held 9 bases outside the gene matches. The CDR3 region has the DNA TGTGCCAGCAGTGAAATCACCGGGCGGGAGCCCTACGAGCAGTACTTC. Protein: CASSEITGREPYEQYF.

The V gene is TRBV30, the J gene TRBJ1-6, with D hard to call. The V gene lost 0 bases and the J gene lost 3 bases, with 6 bases spanning the gap. The germline CDR1 and CDR2 sequences are GTSNPN and SVGIG (reference sequence). The CDR3 sequence is 14 residues long. CDR3 in amino acids: CAWSVHSYNSPLHF. The CDR3 region has the DNA TGTGCCTGGAGTGTCCACAGCTATAATTCACCCCTCCACTTT.

This clone was seen a single time. This rearrangement joins TRBV2 to TRBJ2-7; 7 bases map to TRBD1. The length of the CDR3 is 15 residues. CDR1 is SNHLY, CDR2 FYNNEI, per germline. J gave up 8 bases and V 3 bases, and 13 bases lay outside the gene matches. The DNA for the CDR3 is TGTGCCAGCAGTGAGGGGACAGTTAAGGGTTTCAAGCAGTACTTC. Protein: CASSEGTVKGFKQYF.

The V gene is TRBV5-1, the J gene TRBJ2-7; 8 bases are a match to TRBD1. Germline CDR1 is SGHRS and CDR2 is YFSETQ. V gave up 4 bases and J gave up 5 bases; unmatched junction bases: 8. The CDR3 extends over 14 amino acids. As DNA, the CDR3 is TGCGCCAGCAGCCCTATCGGACAGGGTGACGAGCAGTACTTC. It specifies CASSPIGQGDEQYF.

The genes are TRBV5-1 and TRBJ2-3, with D perhaps matching TRBD2 (5 bases). V was clipped by 1 base and J by 2 bases, with 11 bases between them. Per germline, CDR1 SGHRS and CDR2 YFSETQ. The CDR3 totals 15 residues. DNA for the CDR3: TGCGCCAGCAGCTTGCGAGCGGTGGACACAGATACGCAGTATTTT. Translated, it gives CASSLRAVDTDTQYF.

This rearrangement joins TRBV24-1 to TRBJ1-5; 7 bases align to TRBD1. V shed 5 bases and J 0 bases; nucleotides not matched to a gene: 9. Germline V gene lookup returns CDR1 KGHDR and CDR2 SFDVKD. This CDR3 has 17 amino acids. The CDR3 loop is CATSAEDRTYSNQPQHF. The CDR3 DNA sequence: TGTGCCACCAGTGCGGAGGACAGGACTTATAGCAATCAGCCCCAGCATTTT.

This rearrangement joins TRBV19 to TRBJ2-1; 7 bases fit TRBD2. Trimming cost V 1 base and J 10 bases; bases outside gene matches: 4. Germline V gene lookup returns CDR1 LNHDA and CDR2 SQIVND (reference sequence). CDR3 size: 13 residues. The CDR3 DNA reads as TGTGCCAGTAGTATAGGGGGGGGAGGCGAGCAGTTCTTC. Encoded protein: CASSIGGGGEQFF.

The rearrangement joins TRBV9 to TRBJ2-3; 9 bases are a match to TRBD1. The germline V gene has CDR1 SGDLS and CDR2 YYNGEE. J was trimmed by 2 bases and V by 3 bases; bases with no gene match: 4. The CDR3 is 15 residues long. The DNA of the CDR3 is TGTGCCAGCAGCGCCGGACAGGGGTACACAGATACGCAGTATTTT. This encodes CASSAGQGYTDTQYF.

The genes are TRBV30 and TRBJ2-1; 9 bases line up with TRBD2. The V gene's germline CDR1 is GTSNPN and CDR2 SVGIG (reference sequence). This CDR3 comprises 13 residues. Losses at the gene ends were 4 bases for V and 9 bases for J; bases not matched to a gene: 7. The DNA for the CDR3 is TGTGCCTGGAATTCATTAGCGGGAGTTGAGCAGTTCTTC. Translating gives CAWNSLAGVEQFF.

The chain uses TRBV11-2 and TRBJ2-7; D may be TRBD1 (6 bases). V shed 0 bases and J shed 2 bases, with 11 bases lying between them. This CDR3 region has 15 residues. Germline CDR1 reads SGHAT; CDR2 reads FQNNGV. Here the CDR3 reads CASSLDLDRPYEQYF. In DNA, the CDR3 is TGTGCCAGCAGCTTAGATTTGGACAGACCCTACGAGCAGTACTTC.

The V and J genes are TRBV6-1 and TRBJ1-5, with 9 bases identical to TRBD1. This CDR3 region has 15 residues. CDR1 and CDR2 from the germline V gene are MNHNS and SASEGT. Losses at the gene ends were 6 bases for V and 4 bases for J; bases not matched to a gene: 7. The CDR3 is CASSMDRGRNQPQHF. CDR3 DNA: TGTGCCAGCAGCATGGACAGGGGAAGGAATCAGCCCCAGCATTTT.

This chain links TRBV3-1 (or the pseudogene TRBV3-2) with TRBJ1-5, with D maybe TRBD1 (6 bases). The CDR3 loop spans 15 amino acids. CDR1 is LGHDT, CDR2 YNNKEL, per germline (reference sequence). The V gene lost 2 bases and the J gene lost 5 bases, with 13 bases spanning the gap. The DNA of the CDR3 is TGTGCCAGCAGCCAAATATGGGGGCCCGATCAGCCCCAGCATTTT. This translates into CASSQIWGPDQPQHF.

The chain uses TRBV6-6 and TRBJ1-5; 10 bases are a match to TRBD1. Germline CDR1 reads MNHNY; CDR2 reads SVGAGI (reference sequence). The CDR3 runs 17 residues. The junction had 11 bases not matched to a gene; V was cut back by 5 bases and J by 4 bases. CDR3 DNA: TGTGCCAGCAGTCCCGCCCCCGACAGGGGGCGAAATCAGCCCCAGCATTTT. Amino acids: CASSPAPDRGRNQPQHF.